This T cell receptor (beta chain) was recovered during a study of regulatory T cells in long-lasting Graves disease. Time point defined: persistent/refractory GD, antithyroid drugs over 5 years with positive TRAb. PBMCs provided the RNA from which the TCR library was made. As a group, patients came from one endocrinology department in Xi'an, China. iRepertoire HTBI primers and Arm-PCR of CDR3 regions built TCR beta libraries. TCRdb fed the multiplex PCR reads into MiXCR, producing one record per CDR3 protein. In the table there are roughly 360,000 distinct CDR3 sequences, roughly 20% of which are singletons. Study results and limitations: It was in persistent disease that TRBV28, TRBJ1-2 and TRBJ2-5 were favored.

As for this clonotype: Its target is not known.

Germline CDR1 and CDR2: LNHDA and SQIVND (reference sequence). V dropped 7 bases and J dropped 1 base, with 13 bases sitting between them. The length of the CDR3 is 15 residues. The chain uses TRBV19 and TRBJ2-2; TRBD1 might be the D (5 bases). The sequenced sample was peripheral blood mononuclear cells (PBMCs), obtained when the disease was refractory, from a patient treated with antithyroid drugs. This clonotype originated in a woman aged 40-49 years with Graves disease. The CDR3 region has the DNA TGTGCCAGTACCCTCCCAGGGCGGAACACCGGGGAGCTGTTTTTT. Translating gives CASTLPGRNTGELFF.